This TCR beta chain is from a study of T cells after yellow fever vaccination. This clonotype was observed many times. The germline CDR1 and CDR2 sequences are LGHNA and YSLEER. The CDR3 contains 18 residues. V lost 0 bases, J lost 3 bases, and 19 bases lay in between. TCRdb reanalysed the 5' RACE reads using MiXCR and keeps one entry per CDR3 protein. Of approximately 600,000 distinct CDR3 sequences listed, roughly an eighth are singletons. The clonotype was recovered from a man aged 30 to 45 who received the YFV17D yellow fever vaccine. The chain is built from TRBV4-3 and TRBJ2-3; TRBD2 might be the D (6 bases). This specimen consisted of PBMCs, obtained on the day of the yellow fever booster vaccination. The CDR3 nucleotides are TGCGCCAGCAGCCAAGAAACGAGAGGATACGGGAGTACAGATACGCAGTATTTT. Its protein is CASSQETRGYGSTDTQYF.